This TCR beta chain was profiled in a study of PD-1 blockade in mismatch repair-deficient tumors. Study overall: Patients had 11 to 13 mismatch repair-deficient cancer types and were previously treated and progressing. Notes on the study in general: After pembrolizumab, tumor-resident clones rose rapidly, then generally contracted before radiologic responses.

This table comes from immunoSEQ multiplex PCR, and its TCRdb copy is limited to in-frame clones, with some not included. The repertoire includes around 52,000 clones, more than 65% of them detected once, and roughly 8.8% sits in the top ten. All patients were mismatch repair deficient, assessed by either PCR or immunohistochemistry. TCR sequencing covered a few patients who responded to pembrolizumab. V was clipped by 1 base and J by 3 bases; unmatched bases: 7. The CDR3 sequence is 15 residues long. Germline CDR1 and CDR2: SGHRS and YFSETQ. This clone was picked up one time. Its target is not known. This clonotype was sampled from an adult with mismatch repair-deficient cancer. This material consisted of peripheral blood, taken roughly 21 weeks after starting pembrolizumab. This chain joins TRBV5-1 and TRBJ2-7; TRBD1 matches at 7 bases. CDR3 in DNA: TGCGCCAGCAGCTTGAGTACGGGACAGATCTACGAGCAGTACTTC. Amino acids: CASSLSTGQIYEQYF.